This record covers a single T cell receptor beta chain. The antigen remains unidentified. Deletions cut 0 bases from V and 3 bases from J, with 13 bases between. CDR1 SGDLS and CDR2 YYNGEE come from the germline V gene. CDR3 length equals 16 residues. This record comes from a study of response to subunit inactivated influenza vaccine. Study-level findings and limits: Only a handful of new T cells, the authors suggested, are recruited with each seasonal influenza vaccination.

MiXCR, run by TCRdb on the RT-PCR reads, gives a single entry per CDR3 protein. This repertoire shows about 500,000 distinct CDR3 sequences, approximately 7.8% found once; its top ten account for around 14%. The starting material was PBMCs from blood, obtained less than 25 months after vaccination. This chain connects TRBV9 to TRBJ2-1; the D call may be TRBD1 or TRBD2 (6 bases each). This sequence was found in a man aged 50-75 years who received an inactivated influenza vaccine. The CDR3 nucleotides read TGTGCCAGCAGCGTAGCGGGAGTCAGGGGCTACAATGAGCAGTTCTTC. This encodes CASSVAGVRGYNEQFF.